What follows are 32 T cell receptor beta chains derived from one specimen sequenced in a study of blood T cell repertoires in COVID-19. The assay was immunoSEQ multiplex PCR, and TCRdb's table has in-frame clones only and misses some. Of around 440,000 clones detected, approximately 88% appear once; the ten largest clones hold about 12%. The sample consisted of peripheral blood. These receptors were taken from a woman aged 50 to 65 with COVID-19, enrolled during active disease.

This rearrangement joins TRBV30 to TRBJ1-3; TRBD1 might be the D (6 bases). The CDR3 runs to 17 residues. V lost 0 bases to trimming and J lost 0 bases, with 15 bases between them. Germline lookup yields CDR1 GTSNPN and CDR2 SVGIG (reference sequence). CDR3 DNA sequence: TGTGCCTGGAGTGTACAGAGGGACACCTACTCTGGAAACACCATATATTTT. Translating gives CAWSVQRDTYSGNTIYF.

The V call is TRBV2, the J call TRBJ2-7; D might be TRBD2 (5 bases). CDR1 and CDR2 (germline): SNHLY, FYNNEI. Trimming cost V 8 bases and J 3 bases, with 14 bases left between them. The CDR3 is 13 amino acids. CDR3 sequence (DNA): TGTGCCAGCGGGTCATTAGACTACTACGAGCAGTACTTC. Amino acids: CASGSLDYYEQYF.

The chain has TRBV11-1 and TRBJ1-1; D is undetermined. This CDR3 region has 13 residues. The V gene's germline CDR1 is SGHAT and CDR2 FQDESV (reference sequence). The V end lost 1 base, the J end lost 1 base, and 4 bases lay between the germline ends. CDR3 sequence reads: CASSLEQNTEAFF. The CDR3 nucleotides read TGTGCCAGCAGCTTAGAACAGAACACTGAAGCTTTCTTT.

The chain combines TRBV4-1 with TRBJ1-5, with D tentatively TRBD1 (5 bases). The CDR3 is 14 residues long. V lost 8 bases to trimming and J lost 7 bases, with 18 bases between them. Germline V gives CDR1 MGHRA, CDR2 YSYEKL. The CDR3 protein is CASQTRAGNQPQHF. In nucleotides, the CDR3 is TGCGCCAGCCAAACCCGCGCAGGGAACCAGCCCCAGCATTTT.

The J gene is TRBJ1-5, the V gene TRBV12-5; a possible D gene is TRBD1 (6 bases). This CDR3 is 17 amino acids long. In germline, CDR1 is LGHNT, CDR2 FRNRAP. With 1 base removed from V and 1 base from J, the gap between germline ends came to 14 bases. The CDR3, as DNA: TGTGCTAGTGGTTTGGGGGGGTACAGGGCCAGCAATCAGCCCCAGCATTTT. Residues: CASGLGGYRASNQPQHF.

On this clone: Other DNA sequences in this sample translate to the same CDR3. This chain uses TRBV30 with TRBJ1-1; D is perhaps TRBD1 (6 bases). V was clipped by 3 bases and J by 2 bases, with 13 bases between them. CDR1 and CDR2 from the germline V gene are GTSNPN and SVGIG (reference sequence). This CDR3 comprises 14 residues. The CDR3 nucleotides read TGTGCCTGGAGGCCTCAGGGGTATAACACTGAAGCTTTCTTT. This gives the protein CAWRPQGYNTEAFF.

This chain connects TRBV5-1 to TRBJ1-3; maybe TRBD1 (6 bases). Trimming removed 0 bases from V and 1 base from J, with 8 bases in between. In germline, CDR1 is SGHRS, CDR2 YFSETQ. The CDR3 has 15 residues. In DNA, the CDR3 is TGCGCCAGCAGCTTGGCCGGACAGTCTGGAAACACCATATATTTT. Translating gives CASSLAGQSGNTIYF.

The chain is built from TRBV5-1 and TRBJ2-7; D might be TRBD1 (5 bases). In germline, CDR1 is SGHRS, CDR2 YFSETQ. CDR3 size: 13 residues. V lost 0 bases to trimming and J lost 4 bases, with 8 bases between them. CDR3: CASSLAQDYEQYF. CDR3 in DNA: TGCGCCAGCAGCTTGGCACAGGATTACGAGCAGTACTTC.

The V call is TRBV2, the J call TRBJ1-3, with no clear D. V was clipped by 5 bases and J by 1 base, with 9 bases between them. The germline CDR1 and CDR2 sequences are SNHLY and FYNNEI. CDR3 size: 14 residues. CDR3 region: CASSKDLSGNTIYF. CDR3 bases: TGTGCCAGCAGTAAAGACCTATCTGGAAACACCATATATTTT.

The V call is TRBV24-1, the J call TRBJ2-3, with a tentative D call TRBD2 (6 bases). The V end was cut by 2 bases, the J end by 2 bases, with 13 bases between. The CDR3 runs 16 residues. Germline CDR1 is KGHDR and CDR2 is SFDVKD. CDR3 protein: CATSDWAGGDTDTQYF. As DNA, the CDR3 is TGTGCCACCAGTGATTGGGCGGGCGGGGACACAGATACGCAGTATTTT.

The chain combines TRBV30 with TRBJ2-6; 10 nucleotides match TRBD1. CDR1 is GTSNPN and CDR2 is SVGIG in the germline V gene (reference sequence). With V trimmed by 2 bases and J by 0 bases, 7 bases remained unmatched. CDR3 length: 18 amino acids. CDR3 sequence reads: CAWSLDRGNPSGANVLTF. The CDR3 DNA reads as TGTGCCTGGAGTTTGGACAGGGGGAATCCCTCTGGGGCCAACGTCCTGACTTTC.

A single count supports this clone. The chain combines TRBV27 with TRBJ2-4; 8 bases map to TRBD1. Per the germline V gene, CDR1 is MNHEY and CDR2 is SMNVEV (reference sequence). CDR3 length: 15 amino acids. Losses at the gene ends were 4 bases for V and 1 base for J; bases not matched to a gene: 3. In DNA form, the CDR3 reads TGTGCCAGCAGTTCCCGGGACAGGGCCAAAAACATTCAGTACTTC. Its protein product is CASSSRDRAKNIQYF.

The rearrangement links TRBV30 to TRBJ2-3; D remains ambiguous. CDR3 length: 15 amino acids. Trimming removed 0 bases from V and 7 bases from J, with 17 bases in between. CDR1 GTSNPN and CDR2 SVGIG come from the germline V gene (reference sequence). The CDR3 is CAWSVVLRPLNTQYF. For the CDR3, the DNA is TGTGCCTGGAGTGTAGTTTTACGCCCACTCAATACGCAGTATTTT.

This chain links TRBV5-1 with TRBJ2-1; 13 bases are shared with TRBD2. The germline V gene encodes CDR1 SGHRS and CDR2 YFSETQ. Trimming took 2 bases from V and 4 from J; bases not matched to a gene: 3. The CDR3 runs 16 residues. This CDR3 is CASSFTSGGVYNEQFF. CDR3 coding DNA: TGCGCCAGCAGCTTCACTAGCGGGGGGGTTTACAATGAGCAGTTCTTC.

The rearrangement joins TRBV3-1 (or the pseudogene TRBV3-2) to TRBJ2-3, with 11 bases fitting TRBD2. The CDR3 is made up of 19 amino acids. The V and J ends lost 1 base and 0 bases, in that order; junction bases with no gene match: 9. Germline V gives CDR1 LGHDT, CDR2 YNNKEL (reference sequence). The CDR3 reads CASSQGLAGTPTSTDTQYF. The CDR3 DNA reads TGTGCCAGCAGCCAAGGACTAGCGGGGACACCAACTAGCACAGATACGCAGTATTTT.

CDR3 coding DNA: TGTGCCTGGAGAACCGTAGTAATCGCAGATACGCAGTATTTT. This codes for CAWRTVVIADTQYF. The chain joins TRBV30 to TRBJ2-3; D is ambiguous. There are 14 residues in the CDR3. Trimming left V 3 bases short and J 4 bases short, with 14 bases between. Germline V gene data show CDR1 as GTSNPN and CDR2 as SVGIG (reference sequence).

The CDR3 protein is CASSIGPGDQPQHF. The CDR3 region has the DNA TGTGCCAGTAGTATAGGTCCCGGGGATCAGCCCCAGCATTTT. The chain joins TRBV19 to TRBJ1-5; D is undetermined. This CDR3 contains 14 residues. From germline, CDR1 is LNHDA and CDR2 SQIVND (reference sequence). V was trimmed by 1 base and J by 5 bases, leaving 9 bases between them. Complete variable domain (other parts from reference TRBV19 and TRBJ1-5): DGGITQSPKYLFRKEGQNVTLSCEQNLNHDAMYWYRQDPGQGLRLIYYSQIVNDFQKGDIAEGYSVSREKKESFPLTVTSAQKNPTAFYLCASSIGPGDQPQHFGDGTRLSIL.

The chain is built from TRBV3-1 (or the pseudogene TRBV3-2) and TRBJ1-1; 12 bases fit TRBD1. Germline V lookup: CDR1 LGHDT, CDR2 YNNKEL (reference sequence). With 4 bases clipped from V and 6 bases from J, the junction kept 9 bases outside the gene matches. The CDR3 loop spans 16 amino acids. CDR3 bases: TGTGCCAGCAGCCCGTCCAGGGGACAGGGGGCGGCTGAAGCTTTCTTT. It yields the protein CASSPSRGQGAAEAFF.

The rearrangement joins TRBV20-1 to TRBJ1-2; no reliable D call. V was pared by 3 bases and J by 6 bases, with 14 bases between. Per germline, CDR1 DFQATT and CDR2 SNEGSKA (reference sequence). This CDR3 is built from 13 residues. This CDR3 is CSASNPRTNGYTF. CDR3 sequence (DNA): TGCAGTGCTAGTAATCCCAGAACGAATGGCTACACCTTC.

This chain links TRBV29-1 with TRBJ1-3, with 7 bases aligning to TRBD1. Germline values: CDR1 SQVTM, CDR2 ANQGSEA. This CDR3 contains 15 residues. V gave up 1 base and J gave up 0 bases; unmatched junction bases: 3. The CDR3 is CSVEGTGISGNTIYF. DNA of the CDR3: TGCAGCGTTGAAGGGACAGGCATCTCTGGAAACACCATATATTTT.

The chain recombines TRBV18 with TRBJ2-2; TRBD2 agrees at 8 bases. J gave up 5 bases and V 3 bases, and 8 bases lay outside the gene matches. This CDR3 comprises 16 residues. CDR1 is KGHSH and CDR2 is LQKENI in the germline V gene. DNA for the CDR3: TGTGCCAGCTCACCTCCGGGAGGGGCCGGGACCGGGGAGCTGTTTTTT. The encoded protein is CASSPPGGAGTGELFF.

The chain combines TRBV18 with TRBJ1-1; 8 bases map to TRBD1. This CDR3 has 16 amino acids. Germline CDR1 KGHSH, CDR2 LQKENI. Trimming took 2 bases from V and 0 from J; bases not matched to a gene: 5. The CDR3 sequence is CASSPRQGTLNTEAFF. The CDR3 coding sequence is TGTGCCAGCTCACCAAGACAGGGGACCTTGAACACTGAAGCTTTCTTT.

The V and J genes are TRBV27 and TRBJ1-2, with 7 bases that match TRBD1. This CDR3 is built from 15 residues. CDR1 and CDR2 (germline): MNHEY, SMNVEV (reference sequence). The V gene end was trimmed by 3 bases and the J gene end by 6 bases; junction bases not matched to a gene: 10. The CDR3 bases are TGTGCCAGCAGTTTCTTTACAGGGGATTTAGATGGCTACACCTTC. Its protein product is CASSFFTGDLDGYTF.

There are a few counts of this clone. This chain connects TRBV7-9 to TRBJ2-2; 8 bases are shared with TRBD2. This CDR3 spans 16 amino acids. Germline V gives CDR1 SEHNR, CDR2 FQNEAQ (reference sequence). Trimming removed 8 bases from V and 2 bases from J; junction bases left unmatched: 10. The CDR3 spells CASVPGGGLNTGELFF. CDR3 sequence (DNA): TGTGCCAGCGTCCCCGGGGGGGGGCTAAACACCGGGGAGCTGTTTTTT.

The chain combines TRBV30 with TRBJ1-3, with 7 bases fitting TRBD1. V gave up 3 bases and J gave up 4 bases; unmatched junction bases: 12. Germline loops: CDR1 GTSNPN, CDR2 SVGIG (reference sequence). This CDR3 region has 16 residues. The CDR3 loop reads CAWSYSRDSYGNTIYF. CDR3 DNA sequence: TGTGCCTGGAGCTATTCCCGGGACAGTTACGGAAACACCATATATTTT.

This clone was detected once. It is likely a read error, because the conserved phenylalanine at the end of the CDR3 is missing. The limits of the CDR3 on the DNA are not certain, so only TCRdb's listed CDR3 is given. The CDR3 sequence: CASSPTGAL. V and J are TRBV6-4 and TRBJ2-7; TRBD1 is taken as the D call from the table, unchecked against the DNA. The CDR3 extends over 9 residues, inclusive of both ends. Per germline, CDR1 MRHNA and CDR2 SNTAGT.

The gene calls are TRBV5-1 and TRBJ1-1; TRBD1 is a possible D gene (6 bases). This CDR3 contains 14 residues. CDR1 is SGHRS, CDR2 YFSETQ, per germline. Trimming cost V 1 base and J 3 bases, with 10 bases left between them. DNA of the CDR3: TGCGCCAGCAGCTTGTCATCAGGGGACACTGAAGCTTTCTTT. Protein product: CASSLSSGDTEAFF.

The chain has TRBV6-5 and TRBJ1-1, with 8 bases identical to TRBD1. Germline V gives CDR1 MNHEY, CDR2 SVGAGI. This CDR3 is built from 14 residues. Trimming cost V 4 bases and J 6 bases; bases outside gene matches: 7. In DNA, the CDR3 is TGTGCCAGCAGTTTCAGGGGGCTAGAATCTGAAGCTTTCTTT. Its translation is CASSFRGLESEAFF.

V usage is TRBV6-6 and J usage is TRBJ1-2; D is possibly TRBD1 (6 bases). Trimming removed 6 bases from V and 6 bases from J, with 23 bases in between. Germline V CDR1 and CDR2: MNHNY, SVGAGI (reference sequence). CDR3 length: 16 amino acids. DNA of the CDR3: TGTGCCAGCAGCCCGACCACCACAGGGACGAGGCATGGCTACACCTTC. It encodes CASSPTTTGTRHGYTF.

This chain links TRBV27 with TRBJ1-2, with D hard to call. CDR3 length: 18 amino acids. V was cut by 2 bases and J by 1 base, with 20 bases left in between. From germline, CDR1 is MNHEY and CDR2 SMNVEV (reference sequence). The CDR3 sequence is CASSLNRGGHMSNYGYTF. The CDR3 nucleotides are TGTGCCAGCAGTTTAAACAGAGGAGGTCACATGAGTAACTATGGCTACACCTTC.

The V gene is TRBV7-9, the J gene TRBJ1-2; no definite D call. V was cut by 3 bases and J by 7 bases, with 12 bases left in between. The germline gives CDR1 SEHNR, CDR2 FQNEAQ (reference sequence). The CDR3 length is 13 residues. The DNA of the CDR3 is TGTGCCAGCAGCTTTCAAGTTTCGGTTGGCTACACCTTC. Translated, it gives CASSFQVSVGYTF. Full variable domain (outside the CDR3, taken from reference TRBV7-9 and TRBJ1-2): DTGVSQNPRHKITKRGQNVTFRCDPISEHNRLYWYRQTLGQGPEFLTYFQNEAQLEKSRLLSDRFSAERPKGSFSTLEIQRTEQGDSAMYLCASSFQVSVGYTFGSGTRLTVV.

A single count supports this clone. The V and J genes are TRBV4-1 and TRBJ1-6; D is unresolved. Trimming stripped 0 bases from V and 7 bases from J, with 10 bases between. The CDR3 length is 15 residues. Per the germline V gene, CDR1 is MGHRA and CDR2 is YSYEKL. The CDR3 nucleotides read TGCGCCAGCAGCCAAGAATGGACGGGAAATTCACCCCTCCACTTT. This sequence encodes CASSQEWTGNSPLHF.